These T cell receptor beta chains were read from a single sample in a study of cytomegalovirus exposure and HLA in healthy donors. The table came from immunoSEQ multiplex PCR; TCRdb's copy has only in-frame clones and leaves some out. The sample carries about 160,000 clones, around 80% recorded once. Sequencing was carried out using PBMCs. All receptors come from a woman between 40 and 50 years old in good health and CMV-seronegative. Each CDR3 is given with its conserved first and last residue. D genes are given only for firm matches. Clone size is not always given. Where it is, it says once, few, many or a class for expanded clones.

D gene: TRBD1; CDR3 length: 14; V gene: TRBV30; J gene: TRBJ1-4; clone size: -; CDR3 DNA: TGTGCCTGGACCCCGGGACAGGGGCTTGAAAAACTGTTTTTT; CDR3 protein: CAWTPGQGLEKLFF
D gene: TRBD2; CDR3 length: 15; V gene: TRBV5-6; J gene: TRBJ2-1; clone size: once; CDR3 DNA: TGTGCCAGCAGCGCTATAGCGGGAAAATTGCGTGAGCAGTTCTTC; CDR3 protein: CASSAIAGKLREQFF
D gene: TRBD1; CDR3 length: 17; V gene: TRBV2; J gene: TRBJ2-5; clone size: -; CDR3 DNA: TGTGCCAGCAGTGTCTCTATTAGGAGACAGGGGCAAGAGACCCAGTACTTC; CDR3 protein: CASSVSIRRQGQETQYF
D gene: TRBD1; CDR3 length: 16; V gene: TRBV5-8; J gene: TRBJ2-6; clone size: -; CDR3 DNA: TGTGCCAGCAGCGGGGGACCGGGACAGGGGGCCAACGTCCTGACTTTC; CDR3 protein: CASSGGPGQGANVLTF
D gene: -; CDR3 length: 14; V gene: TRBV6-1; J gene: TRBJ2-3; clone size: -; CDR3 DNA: TGTGCCAGCAGTGAAGTTGGGGAGGTAGATACGCAGTATTTT; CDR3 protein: CASSEVGEVDTQYF
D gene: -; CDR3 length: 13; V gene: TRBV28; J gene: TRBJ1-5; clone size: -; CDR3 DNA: TGTGCCAGCAGTTTGTCAAGCAATCAGCCCCAGCATTTT; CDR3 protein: CASSLSSNQPQHF
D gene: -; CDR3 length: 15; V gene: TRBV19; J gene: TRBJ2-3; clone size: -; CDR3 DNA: TGTGCCAGTAGGACGGCCGCGAGGGGCACAGATACGCAGTATTTT; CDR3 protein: CASRTAARGTDTQYF
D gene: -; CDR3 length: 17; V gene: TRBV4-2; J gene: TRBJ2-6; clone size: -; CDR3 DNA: TGTGCCAGCAGCCCCTCACAGGGAGTGGCTGGGGCCAACGTCCTGACTTTC; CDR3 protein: CASSPSQGVAGANVLTF
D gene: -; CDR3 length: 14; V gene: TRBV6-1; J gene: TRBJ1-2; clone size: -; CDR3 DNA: TGTGCCAGCAGTGAGCTGAACAGGTCCTGGGGCTACACCTTC; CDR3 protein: CASSELNRSWGYTF
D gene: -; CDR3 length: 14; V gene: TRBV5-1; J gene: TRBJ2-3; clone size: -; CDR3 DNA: TGCGCCAGCAGCGGGGGCAGGGGCACAGATACGCAGTATTTT; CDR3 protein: CASSGGRGTDTQYF
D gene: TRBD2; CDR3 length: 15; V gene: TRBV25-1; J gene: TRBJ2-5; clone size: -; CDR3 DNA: TGTGCCAGCAGTGATCTAGCCGGACCGGGGGGGACCCAGTACTTC; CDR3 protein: CASSDLAGPGGTQYF
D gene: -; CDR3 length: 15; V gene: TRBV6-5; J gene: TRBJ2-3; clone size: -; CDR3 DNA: TGTGCCAGCAGCCGTCGCGGACAGAGCACAGATACGCAGTATTTT; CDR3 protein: CASSRRGQSTDTQYF
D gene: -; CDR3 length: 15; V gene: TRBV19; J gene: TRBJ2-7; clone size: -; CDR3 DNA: TGTGCCAGTAGTATGTTACAGGGCAGCTACTACGAGCAGTACTTC; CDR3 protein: CASSMLQGSYYEQYF
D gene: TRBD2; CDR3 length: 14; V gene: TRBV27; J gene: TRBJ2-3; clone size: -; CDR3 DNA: TGTGCCAGCAGTCTGGCGGGAGGGGGAGATACGCAGTATTTT; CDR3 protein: CASSLAGGGDTQYF
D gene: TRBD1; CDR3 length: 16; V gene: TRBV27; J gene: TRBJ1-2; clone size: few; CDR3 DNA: TGTGCCAGCACCCTAAGACAGGGGGGGGGTGTCTATGGCTACACCTTC; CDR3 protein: CASTLRQGGGVYGYTF
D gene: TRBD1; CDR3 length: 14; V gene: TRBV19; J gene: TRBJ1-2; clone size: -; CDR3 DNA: TGTGCCAGTAGTCGGCCGGACAGGGGTGTCGGCTACACCTTC; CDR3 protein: CASSRPDRGVGYTF
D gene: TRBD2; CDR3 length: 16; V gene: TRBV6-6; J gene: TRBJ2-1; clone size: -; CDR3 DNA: TGTGCCAGCACCAAGATCGGGACTAGAGAGCGCAATGAGCAGTTCTTC; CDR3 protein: CASTKIGTRERNEQFF
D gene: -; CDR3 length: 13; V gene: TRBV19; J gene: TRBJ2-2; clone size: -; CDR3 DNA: TGTGCCACTAAAAGGGGGGGAACCGGGGAGCTGTTTTTT; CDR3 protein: CATKRGGTGELFF
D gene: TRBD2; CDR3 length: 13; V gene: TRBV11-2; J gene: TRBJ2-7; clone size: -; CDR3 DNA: TGTGCCAGCAGCTCAGGACTAGCCTACGAGCAGTACTTC; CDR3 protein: CASSSGLAYEQYF
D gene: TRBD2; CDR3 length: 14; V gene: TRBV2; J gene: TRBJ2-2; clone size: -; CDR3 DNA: TGTGCCAGCAGTGTCCGGGAGGTTTCCGGGGAGCTGTTTTTT; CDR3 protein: CASSVREVSGELFF
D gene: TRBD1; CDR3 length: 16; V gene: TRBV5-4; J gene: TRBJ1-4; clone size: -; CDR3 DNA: TGTGCCAGCAGCTTGGCCAAACAGGGGGGTAATGAAAAACTGTTTTTT; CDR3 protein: CASSLAKQGGNEKLFF
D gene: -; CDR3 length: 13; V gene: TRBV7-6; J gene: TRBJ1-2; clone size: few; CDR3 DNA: TGTGCCAGCAGCCTTACAGGTGCGGATGGCTACACCTTC; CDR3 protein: CASSLTGADGYTF
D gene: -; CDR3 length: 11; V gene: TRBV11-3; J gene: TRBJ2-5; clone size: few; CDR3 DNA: TGTGCCAGCAGCCGGGGAGAGACCCAGTACTTC; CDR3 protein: CASSRGETQYF
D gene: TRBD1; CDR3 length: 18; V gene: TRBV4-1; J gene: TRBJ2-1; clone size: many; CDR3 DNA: TGCGCCAGCAGCCAAACTCTCTCCGGAGACAGGGCCTACAATGAGCAGTTCTTC; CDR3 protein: CASSQTLSGDRAYNEQFF
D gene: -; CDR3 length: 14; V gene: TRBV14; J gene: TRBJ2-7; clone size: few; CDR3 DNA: TGTGCCAGCAGCCAAGAAGCTAGGATACACGAGCAGTACTTC; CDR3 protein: CASSQEARIHEQYF
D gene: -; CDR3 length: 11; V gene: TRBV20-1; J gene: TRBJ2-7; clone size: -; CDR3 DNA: TGCTCCCTACAGGGCACCTACGAGCAGTACTTC; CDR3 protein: CSLQGTYEQYF
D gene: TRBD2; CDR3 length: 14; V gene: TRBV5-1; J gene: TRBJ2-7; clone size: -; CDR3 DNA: TGCGCCAGCAGCCTAGCGGGAGGGTCCTACGAGCAGTACTTC; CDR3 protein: CASSLAGGSYEQYF
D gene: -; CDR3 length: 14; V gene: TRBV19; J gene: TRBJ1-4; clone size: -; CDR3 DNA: TGTGCCAGTCGAAACCCCCTAGAGAATGAAAAACTGTTTTTT; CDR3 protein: CASRNPLENEKLFF
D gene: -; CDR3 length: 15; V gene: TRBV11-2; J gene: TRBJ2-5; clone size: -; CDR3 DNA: TGTGCCAGCAGCCCCGGGGTTCTGGGGGGAGAGACCCAGTACTTC; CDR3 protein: CASSPGVLGGETQYF
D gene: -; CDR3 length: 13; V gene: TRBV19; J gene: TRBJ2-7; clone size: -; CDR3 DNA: TGTGCCAGTAGCCTAAGAATAGCGGACGAGCAGTACTTC; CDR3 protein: CASSLRIADEQYF
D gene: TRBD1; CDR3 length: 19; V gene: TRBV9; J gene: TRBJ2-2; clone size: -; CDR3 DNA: TGTGCCAGCAGCGTCCCCCGGGACAGGGGAAACGCGAACACCGGGGAGCTGTTTTTT; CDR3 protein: CASSVPRDRGNANTGELFF
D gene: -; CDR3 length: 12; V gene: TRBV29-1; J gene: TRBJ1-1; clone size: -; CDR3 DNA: TGCAGCGTTGTTCAGGGAGGGACTGAAGCTTTCTTT; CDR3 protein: CSVVQGGTEAFF
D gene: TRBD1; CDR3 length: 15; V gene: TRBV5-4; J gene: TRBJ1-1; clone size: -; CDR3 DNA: TGTGCCAGCAGCCTACCCGGACAGGGGAACACTGAAGCTTTCTTT; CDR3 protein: CASSLPGQGNTEAFF
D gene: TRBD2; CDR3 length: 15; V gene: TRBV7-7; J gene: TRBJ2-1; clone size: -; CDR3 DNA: TGTGCTAGCAGCCTAGCGGGAGCGGGTTACAATGAGCAGTTCTTC; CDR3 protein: CASSLAGAGYNEQFF
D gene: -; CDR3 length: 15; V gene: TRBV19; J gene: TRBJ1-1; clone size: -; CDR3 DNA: TGTGCCAGTAGATCTCAGGGACTAATGAACACTGAAGCTTTCTTT; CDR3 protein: CASRSQGLMNTEAFF
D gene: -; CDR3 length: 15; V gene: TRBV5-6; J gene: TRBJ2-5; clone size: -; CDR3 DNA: TGTGCCAGCAGCTTGCCCCTTCCCAGGCCAGAGACCCAGTACTTC; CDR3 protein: CASSLPLPRPETQYF
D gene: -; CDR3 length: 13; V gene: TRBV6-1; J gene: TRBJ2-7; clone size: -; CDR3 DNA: TGTGCCAGCAGTGAGACGGGTCTGTACGAGCAGTACTTC; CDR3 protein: CASSETGLYEQYF
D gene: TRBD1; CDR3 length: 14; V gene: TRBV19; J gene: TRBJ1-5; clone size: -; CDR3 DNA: TGTGCCAGTAATCGACAGGGAGGCTATCAGCCCCAGCATTTT; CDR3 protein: CASNRQGGYQPQHF
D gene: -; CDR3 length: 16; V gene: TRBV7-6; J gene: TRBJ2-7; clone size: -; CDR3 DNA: TGTGCCAGCAGCTTAGGCAGGGATGGGGGCGTTTACGAGCAGTACTTC; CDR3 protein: CASSLGRDGGVYEQYF
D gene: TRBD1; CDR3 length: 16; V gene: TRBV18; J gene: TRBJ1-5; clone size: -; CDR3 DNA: TGTGCCAGCTCACCACGTGGGACAGGGGGCGATCAGCCCCAGCATTTT; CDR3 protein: CASSPRGTGGDQPQHF
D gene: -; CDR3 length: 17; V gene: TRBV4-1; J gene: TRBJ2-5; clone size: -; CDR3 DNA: TGCGCCAGCAGCCAAGAGGGGGGAGGAGGGGGCAAAGAGACCCAGTACTTC; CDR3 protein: CASSQEGGGGGKETQYF
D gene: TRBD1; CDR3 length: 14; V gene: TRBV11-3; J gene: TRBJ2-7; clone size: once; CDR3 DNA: TGTGCCAGCAGCCCCAGGACAGGGGGCGGCGAGCAGTACTTC; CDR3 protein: CASSPRTGGGEQYF